Listed below are T cell receptor beta chains from one sample, sequenced in a study of shared clonotypes between healthy human individuals. Only in-frame clones appear in the TCRdb table, and some are missing; sequencing was by immunoSEQ multiplex PCR. Of roughly 2,000,000 clones in the sample, roughly 95% were seen once. The sequenced material came from naive CD8+ T cells sorted from blood. These receptor sequences come from a man aged 18 to 30 in good health. The CDR3 runs from the conserved cysteine through the conserved F or W. D genes are given only for firm matches. Clone size, where shown, is once, few, many, or a class for clones that have expanded.

j_gene: TRBJ2-3; abundance: once; len: 16; d_gene: NA; v_gene: TRBV4-2; CDR3aa: CASSQDLPSSTDTQYF; CDR3nt: TGTGCCAGCAGCCAAGACCTTCCCTCGAGCACAGATACGCAGTATTTT
j_gene: TRBJ2-1; abundance: NA; len: 16; d_gene: NA; v_gene: TRBV29-1; CDR3aa: CSVEDPGHLSYNEQFF; CDR3nt: TGCAGCGTTGAAGATCCCGGACACCTCTCCTACAATGAGCAGTTCTTC
j_gene: TRBJ1-2; abundance: NA; len: 11; d_gene: NA; v_gene: TRBV6-8; CDR3aa: CASSYPDGYTF; CDR3nt: TGTGCCAGCAGTTACCCGGACGGCTACACCTTC
j_gene: TRBJ2-3; abundance: NA; len: 15; d_gene: NA; v_gene: TRBV9; CDR3aa: CASSPEGRGTDTQYF; CDR3nt: TGTGCCAGCAGCCCCGAGGGGAGAGGGACAGATACGCAGTATTTT
j_gene: TRBJ1-5; abundance: NA; len: 14; d_gene: TRBD1; v_gene: TRBV27; CDR3aa: CASRWTGGNQPQHF; CDR3nt: TGTGCCAGCAGATGGACAGGGGGCAATCAGCCCCAGCATTTT
j_gene: TRBJ2-5; abundance: NA; len: 17; d_gene: TRBD2; v_gene: TRBV4-2; CDR3aa: CASSQGAGGSGGETQYF; CDR3nt: TGTGCCAGCAGCCAAGGGGCGGGGGGCTCTGGGGGAGAGACCCAGTACTTC
j_gene: TRBJ2-2; abundance: few; len: 13; d_gene: NA; v_gene: TRBV6-5; CDR3aa: CASSYTGTGELFF; CDR3nt: TGTGCCAGCAGTTACACAGGGACCGGGGAGCTGTTTTTT
j_gene: TRBJ2-7; abundance: NA; len: 16; d_gene: TRBD1; v_gene: TRBV27; CDR3aa: CASSLSPGTGNYEQYF; CDR3nt: TGTGCCAGCAGTTTGTCGCCCGGGACAGGGAATTACGAGCAGTACTTC
j_gene: TRBJ2-4; abundance: NA; len: 12; d_gene: NA; v_gene: TRBV4-2; CDR3aa: CASSQDPNIQYF; CDR3nt: TGTGCCAGCAGCCAAGATCCCAACATTCAGTACTTC
j_gene: TRBJ2-2; abundance: NA; len: 15; d_gene: NA; v_gene: TRBV4-2; CDR3aa: CASSQDGGLTGELFF; CDR3nt: TGTGCCAGCAGCCAAGATGGGGGGCTCACCGGGGAGCTGTTTTTT
j_gene: TRBJ2-3; abundance: NA; len: 18; d_gene: TRBD2; v_gene: TRBV4-3; CDR3aa: CASSQDTRREGLSDTQYF; CDR3nt: TGCGCCAGCAGCCAAGATACGCGGCGGGAGGGCCTCTCAGATACGCAGTATTTT
j_gene: TRBJ2-3; abundance: NA; len: 14; d_gene: NA; v_gene: TRBV4-1; CDR3aa: CASSQVRGTDTQYF; CDR3nt: TGCGCCAGCAGCCAAGTTAGAGGCACAGATACGCAGTATTTT
j_gene: TRBJ2-5; abundance: NA; len: 16; d_gene: TRBD2; v_gene: TRBV30; CDR3aa: CAWNNLWREGQETQYF; CDR3nt: TGTGCCTGGAACAATTTATGGCGGGAGGGCCAAGAGACCCAGTACTTC
j_gene: TRBJ2-1; abundance: NA; len: 16; d_gene: NA; v_gene: TRBV6-5; CDR3aa: CASSYSSESSYNEQFF; CDR3nt: TGTGCCAGCAGTTACTCTTCAGAGAGCTCCTACAATGAGCAGTTCTTC
j_gene: TRBJ1-1; abundance: NA; len: 15; d_gene: NA; v_gene: TRBV5-6; CDR3aa: CASSLVQALNTEAFF; CDR3nt: TGTGCCAGCAGCTTGGTTCAGGCCCTAAACACTGAAGCTTTCTTT
j_gene: TRBJ2-1; abundance: NA; len: 16; d_gene: TRBD2; v_gene: TRBV6-6; CDR3aa: CASSATSGGSYNEQFF; CDR3nt: TGTGCCAGCAGTGCCACTAGCGGGGGGTCCTACAATGAGCAGTTCTTC
j_gene: TRBJ1-1; abundance: NA; len: 14; d_gene: TRBD1; v_gene: TRBV5-6; CDR3aa: CASSWDRMNTEAFF; CDR3nt: TGTGCCAGCAGCTGGGACAGGATGAACACTGAAGCTTTCTTT
j_gene: TRBJ2-5; abundance: NA; len: 14; d_gene: NA; v_gene: TRBV5-6; CDR3aa: CASSLAQGRETQYF; CDR3nt: TGTGCCAGCAGCTTGGCACAGGGCAGGGAGACCCAGTACTTC
j_gene: TRBJ1-6; abundance: NA; len: 16; d_gene: TRBD1; v_gene: TRBV28; CDR3aa: CASSLITGTANSPLHF; CDR3nt: TGTGCCAGCAGTTTAATTACCGGGACAGCTAATTCACCCCTCCACTTT
j_gene: TRBJ2-7; abundance: NA; len: 15; d_gene: TRBD2; v_gene: TRBV7-8; CDR3aa: CASSLAGSGSYEQYF; CDR3nt: TGTGCCAGCAGCTTAGCGGGTAGCGGGAGCTACGAGCAGTACTTC
j_gene: TRBJ1-1; abundance: NA; len: 13; d_gene: TRBD1; v_gene: TRBV6-4; CDR3aa: CASRNRGGTEAFF; CDR3nt: TGTGCCAGCAGGAACAGGGGCGGCACTGAAGCTTTCTTT
j_gene: TRBJ2-1; abundance: NA; len: 15; d_gene: NA; v_gene: TRBV7-6; CDR3aa: CASSLVWGASDEQFF; CDR3nt: TGTGCCAGCAGCTTAGTTTGGGGGGCCTCCGATGAGCAGTTCTTC